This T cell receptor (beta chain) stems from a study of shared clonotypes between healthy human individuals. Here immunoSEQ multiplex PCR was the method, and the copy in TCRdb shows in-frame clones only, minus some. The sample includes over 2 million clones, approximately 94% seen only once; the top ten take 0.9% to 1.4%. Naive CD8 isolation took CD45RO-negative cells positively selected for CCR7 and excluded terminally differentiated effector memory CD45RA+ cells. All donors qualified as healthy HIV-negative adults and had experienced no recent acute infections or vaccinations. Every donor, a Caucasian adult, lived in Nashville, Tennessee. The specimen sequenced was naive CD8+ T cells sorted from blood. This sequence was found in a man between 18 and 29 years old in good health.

The CDR3 reads CASSSVYTGPQNSPLHF. DNA of the CDR3: TGTGCCAGCAGTTCCGTGTACACAGGGCCTCAAAATTCACCCCTCCACTTT. The J gene is TRBJ1-6, the V gene TRBV27; the D gene is possibly TRBD1 (6 bases). V lost 4 bases, J lost 7 bases, and 20 bases lay in between. The CDR3 consists of 17 residues. Germline CDR1 is MNHEY and CDR2 is SMNVEV (reference sequence).